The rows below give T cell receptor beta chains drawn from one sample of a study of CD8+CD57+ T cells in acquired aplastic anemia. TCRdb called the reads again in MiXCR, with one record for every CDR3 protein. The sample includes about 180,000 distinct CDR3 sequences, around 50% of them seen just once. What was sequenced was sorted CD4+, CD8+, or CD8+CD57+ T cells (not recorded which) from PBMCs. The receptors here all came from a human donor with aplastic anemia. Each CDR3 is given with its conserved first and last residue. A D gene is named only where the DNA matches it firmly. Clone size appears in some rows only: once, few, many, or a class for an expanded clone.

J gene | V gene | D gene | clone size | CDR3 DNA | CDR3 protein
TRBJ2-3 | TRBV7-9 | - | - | TGTGCCAGCCTGGGGGGCCGGGGAGATACGCAGTATTTT | CASLGGRGDTQYF
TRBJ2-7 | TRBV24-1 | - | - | TGTGCCACCAGTGACTCAAAACGGGGGCAGGGCAACGAGCAGTACTTC | CATSDSKRGQGNEQYF
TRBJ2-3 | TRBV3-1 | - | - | TGTGCCAGCAGCGAGGGACGTATCACAGATACGCAGTATTTT | CASSEGRITDTQYF
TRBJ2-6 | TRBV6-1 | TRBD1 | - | TGTGCCAGCAGTCGGACAGGGGTTGTGCCTGGGGCCAACGTCCTGACTTTC | CASSRTGVVPGANVLTF
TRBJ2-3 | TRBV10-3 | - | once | TGTGCCATCAGTCCTACATCCAACAATGATACGCAGTATTTT | CAISPTSNNDTQYF
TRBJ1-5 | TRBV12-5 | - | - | TGTGCTAGTGGGTCGGACTCGACAGGCGTTCGTTATAAGCCCCAGCATTTT | CASGSDSTGVRYKPQHF
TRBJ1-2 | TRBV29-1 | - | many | TGCAGCGTTGAAGGGGGGTTCGGGGGCCAAACTAACTATGGCTACACCTTC | CSVEGGFGGQTNYGYTF
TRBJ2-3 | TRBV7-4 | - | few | TGTGCCAGCAGCTTAGCTTCTCGAGATACGCAGTATTTT | CASSLASRDTQYF
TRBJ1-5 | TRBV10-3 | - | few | TGTGCCATCAGCGATCAACCTTGGACAGAAAAGGGGAGCAATCAGCCCCAGCATTTT | CAISDQPWTEKGSNQPQHF
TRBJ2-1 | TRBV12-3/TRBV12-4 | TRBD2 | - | TGTGCCAGCAGCTTAGGCTTAGCGGGAGAGGGCAATGAGCAGTTCTTC | CASSLGLAGEGNEQFF
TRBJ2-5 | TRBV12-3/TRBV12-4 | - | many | TGTGCCAGCAGTTTAATCCGGGACTACCAAGAGACCCAGTACTTC | CASSLIRDYQETQYF
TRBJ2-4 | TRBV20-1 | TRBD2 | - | TGCAGTGCTTTAGCGGGGGGCGAGTGGAACATTCAGTACTTC | CSALAGGEWNIQYF
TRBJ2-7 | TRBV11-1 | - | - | TGTGCCAGCAGCTTAGCGCGGGGGCAACGCTCCTACGAGCAGTACTTC | CASSLARGQRSYEQYF
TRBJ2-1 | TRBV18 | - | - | TGTGCCAGCTCACCAAGGGCAGGGACTGTCAACAATGAGCAGTTCTTC | CASSPRAGTVNNEQFF
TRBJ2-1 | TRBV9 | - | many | TGTGCCAGCAGCGTAGGGGCGGGGAGCTCCTACAATGAGCAGTTCTTC | CASSVGAGSSYNEQFF
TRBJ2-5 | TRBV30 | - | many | TGTGCCCTAACCCCAGGTTCCAGTGAGACCCAGTACTTC | CALTPGSSETQYF
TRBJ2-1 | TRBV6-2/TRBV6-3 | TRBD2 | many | TGTGCCAGCAGTTACTCGCCTGCGGGGGGCATCTACAATGAGCAGTTCTTC | CASSYSPAGGIYNEQFF
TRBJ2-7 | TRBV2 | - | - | TGTGCCAACGGCCTACAGGGTACCTACGAGCAGTACTTC | CANGLQGTYEQYF
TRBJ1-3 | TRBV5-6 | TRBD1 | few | TGTGCCAGCAGCTTGACAGGGGGCAACACCATATATTTT | CASSLTGGNTIYF
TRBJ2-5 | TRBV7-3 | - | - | TGTGCCAGCAGGAGGGAAAAAGGGGAGACCCAGTACTTC | CASRREKGETQYF
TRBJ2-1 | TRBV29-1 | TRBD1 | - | TGCAGCGTTGAAGGGGCAGGGGGTGATGAGCAGTTCTTC | CSVEGAGGDEQFF
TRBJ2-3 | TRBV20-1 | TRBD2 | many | TGCAGTCCGAGCGGGGGGCGAACGGGAACGCAGTATTTT | CSPSGGRTGTQYF
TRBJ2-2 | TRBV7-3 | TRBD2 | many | TGTGCCAGCAGCCTCGTGACTAGCGGGGGGACGAACACCGGGGAGCTGTTTTTT | CASSLVTSGGTNTGELFF
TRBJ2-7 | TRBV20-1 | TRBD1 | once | TGCGGTGCCCTGACAGGGGCCATTTACGAGCAGTACTTC | CGALTGAIYEQYF
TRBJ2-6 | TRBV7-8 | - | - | TGTGCTACCGCGCCAGCTTTCTCTGGGGCCAACGTCCTGACTTTC | CATAPAFSGANVLTF
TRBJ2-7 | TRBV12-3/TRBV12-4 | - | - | TGTGCCAGCAGTTTAGTTTGGGGCGTGGGTGCTGCTGGGGAGCAGTACTTC | CASSLVWGVGAAGEQYF
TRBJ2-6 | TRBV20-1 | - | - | TGCAGTGCTAGAGAGGCCGAAAGAGACGTCCTGACTTTC | CSAREAERDVLTF
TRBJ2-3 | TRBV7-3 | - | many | TGTGCCAGCAGCTTAAACCCCGGGACGGTCACAGATACGCAGTATTTT | CASSLNPGTVTDTQYF
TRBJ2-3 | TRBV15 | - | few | TGTGCCACCAGCAGAGGAAAATCATCAGATACGCAGTATTTT | CATSRGKSSDTQYF
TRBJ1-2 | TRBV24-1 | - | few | TGTGCCACCAGTGGACGGGGAATGGACTATGGCTACACCTTC | CATSGRGMDYGYTF
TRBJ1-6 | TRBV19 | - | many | TGTGCCAGTAGTCCGAGTAGCCAGATTAATTCACCCCTCCACTTT | CASSPSSQINSPLHF
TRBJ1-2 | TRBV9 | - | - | TGTGCCAGCAGTCCAGGGGAGGTCAACTATGGCTACACCTTC | CASSPGEVNYGYTF
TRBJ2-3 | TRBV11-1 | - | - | TGTGCCAGCAGCCCACGGTCTGACGCGGTCGGTACGCAGTATTTT | CASSPRSDAVGTQYF
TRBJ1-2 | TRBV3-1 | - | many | TGTGCCAGCAGCCAAGCCTCGGGCTACGGCTACACCTTC | CASSQASGYGYTF
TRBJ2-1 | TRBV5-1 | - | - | TGCGCCAGCAGCTTGACTATCCCAACCTACAATGAGCAGTTCTTC | CASSLTIPTYNEQFF
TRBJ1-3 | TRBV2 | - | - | TGTGCCAGCAAGGTCTCTGGAAACACCATATATTTT | CASKVSGNTIYF
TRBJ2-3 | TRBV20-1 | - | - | TGCAGTGCTATGGGACCTAGCACAGATACGCAGTATTTT | CSAMGPSTDTQYF
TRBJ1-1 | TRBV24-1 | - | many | TGTGCCACCAGTGACCCAAGCTCAGGGTCCACTGAAGCTTTCTTT | CATSDPSSGSTEAFF
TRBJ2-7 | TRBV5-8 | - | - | TGTGCCAGCAGCCAAGTGCAGGGACCCTACGAGCAGTACTTC | CASSQVQGPYEQYF
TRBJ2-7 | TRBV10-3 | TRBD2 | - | TGTGCCAGCAATCTAAGCGGGGGGGCCTACGAGCAGTACTTC | CASNLSGGAYEQYF